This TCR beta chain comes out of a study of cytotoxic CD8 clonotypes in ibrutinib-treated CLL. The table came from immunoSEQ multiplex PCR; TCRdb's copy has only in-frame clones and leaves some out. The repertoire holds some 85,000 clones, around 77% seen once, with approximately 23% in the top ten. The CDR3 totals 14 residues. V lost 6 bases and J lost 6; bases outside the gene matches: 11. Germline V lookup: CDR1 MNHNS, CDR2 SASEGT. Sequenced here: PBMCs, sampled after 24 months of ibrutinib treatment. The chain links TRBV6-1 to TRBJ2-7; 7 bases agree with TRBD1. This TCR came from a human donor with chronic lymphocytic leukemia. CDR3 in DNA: TGTGCCAGCAGCCTGACAGGGTCTAAAATCGAGCAGTACTTC. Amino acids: CASSLTGSKIEQYF.